This TCR beta chain stems from a study of blood T cell repertoires in COVID-19. In the study overall: Sites in the United States, Italy and Spain provided acute and convalescent COVID-19 samples.

With V trimmed by 6 bases and J by 5 bases, 9 bases remained unmatched. Looked up from germline, CDR1 is MNHEY and CDR2 is SMNVEV (reference sequence). The CDR3 contains 15 residues. Source study methods: Amplification of reference gene primers provided the estimated nucleated cell counts. The table came from immunoSEQ multiplex PCR; TCRdb's copy has only in-frame clones and leaves some out. For V, J and clone size, that table is used; D and trimming come from the DNA. The profile shows a few hundred thousand clones, roughly nine tenths of them singletons. Clinical histories supplied by participants themselves formed the basis of cohort assignment. Symptom resolution, clearance, or two negative PCRs marked the recovered donors of Cohort 3.

The sequenced material came from PBMCs or T cells enriched from blood (not recorded which). The chain employs TRBV27 and TRBJ2-1; 8 nucleotides agree with TRBD2. The sequence derives from a woman aged 18-35 years who had recovered from COVID-19. CDR3 sequence (DNA): TGTGCCAGCAGGGGGCGGGGGGAAACTGACAATGAGCAGTTCTTC. Translated, it gives CASRGRGETDNEQFF.